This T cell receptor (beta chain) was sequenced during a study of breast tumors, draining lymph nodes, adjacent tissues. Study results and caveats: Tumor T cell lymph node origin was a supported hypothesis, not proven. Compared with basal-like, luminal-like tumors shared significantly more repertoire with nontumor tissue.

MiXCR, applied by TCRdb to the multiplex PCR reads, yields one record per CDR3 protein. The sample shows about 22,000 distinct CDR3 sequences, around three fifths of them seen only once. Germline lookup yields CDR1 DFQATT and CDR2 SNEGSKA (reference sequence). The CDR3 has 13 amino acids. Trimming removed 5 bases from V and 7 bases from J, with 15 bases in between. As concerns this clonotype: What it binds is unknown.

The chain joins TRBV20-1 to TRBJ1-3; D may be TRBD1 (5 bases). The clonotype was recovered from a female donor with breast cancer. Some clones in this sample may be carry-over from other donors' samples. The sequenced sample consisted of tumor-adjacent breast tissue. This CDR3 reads CSASPGVRNTIYF. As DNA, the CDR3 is TGCAGTGCTTCCCCGGGGGTTCGGAACACCATATATTTT.